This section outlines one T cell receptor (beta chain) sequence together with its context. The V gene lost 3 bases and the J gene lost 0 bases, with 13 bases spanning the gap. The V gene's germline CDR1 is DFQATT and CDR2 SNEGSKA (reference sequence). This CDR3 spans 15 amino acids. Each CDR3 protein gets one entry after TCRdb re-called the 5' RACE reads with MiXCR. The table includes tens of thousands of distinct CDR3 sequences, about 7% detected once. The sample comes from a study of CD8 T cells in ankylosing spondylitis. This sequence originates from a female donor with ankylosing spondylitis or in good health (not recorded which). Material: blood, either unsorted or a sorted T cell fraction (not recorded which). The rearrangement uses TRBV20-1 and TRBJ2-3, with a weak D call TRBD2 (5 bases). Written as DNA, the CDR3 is TGCAGTGCTAGGCGTCTAGCATCTAGCACAGATACGCAGTATTTT. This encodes CSARRLASSTDTQYF.